This TCR beta chain was identified in a study of blood T cell repertoires in COVID-19 (dated by TCRdb to about 2020). In terms of the full investigation: The collaborator samples originated in the United States, Italy and Spain and spanned the acute and convalescent phases of COVID-19. The dataset comprised deeply sampled blood TCRbeta repertoires from subjects exposed to, actively infected with, or recovered from COVID-19. Where HLA class I and class II types were available, the types were taken from metadata supplied by the sample provider, not from assay-based typing. The material from the prospective study consisted of cDNA or gDNA derived from T cells, B-cell-depleted T cells, or PBMCs. The repertoires were released in a freely available public database intended as a resource for research on the immune response to SARS-CoV-2. The samples were drawn from two sources: the first 160 participants of the ongoing ImmuneRACE study, and 1,000 to 1,500 subjects contributed by 6 global collaborators. The sample metadata nearly always contained a de-identified subject ID, COVID-19 status, age in years and sex.

TCRbeta CDR3 regions were amplified from genomic DNA by means of the immunoSEQ Assay, a bias-controlled multiplex PCR. As for the authors' bioinformatics: The number of nucleated cells in each sample was estimated by amplification of reference gene primers within the assay. To quantify the absolute abundance of each unique TCRbeta CDR3 rearrangement, sequence reads were collapsed and filtered. For each sample, productive Simpson clonality was calculated as the square root of Simpson's diversity index across productive rearrangements. In its TCRdb copy, this immuneACCESS table keeps in-frame sequences only and misses some clones. Where compared with another copy, unresolved V genes explain less than half of these, and the others have no known cause. V and J calls and clone size are those listed in that table; D and trimming were worked out from the DNA. Present in this sample are a few hundred thousand clones, about 90% of which were seen just once. The ten largest account for 5% to 7.5% of the sample.

At the junction V is shortened by 5 bases and J by 2 bases; bases outside the gene matches: 4. CDR1 MRHNA and CDR2 SNTAGT were looked up in the germline V gene. Reading from cysteine to phenylalanine, the CDR3 counts 14 amino acids. Of the read, only the CDR3 DNA is kept; its 42 bases are in frame from base 1. Concerning this clone: Its target antigen remains unknown. Base qualities are missing; no much larger clone stands one base away.

Samples from volunteer blood donors who had recovered from COVID-19 were contributed by a second Seattle source. Whole blood was collected in K2EDTA tubes by collaborating institutions according to the institutions' own protocols. For TCRbeta analysis, collaborators shipped samples in one of three forms: frozen whole blood, isolated PBMCs, or DNA extracted from either of those sample types. Overall study results and their limits: The quantity of clinical and demographic metadata differed by source and by participant and was supplied without curation.

Specimen: peripheral blood. The sequence joins TRBV6-4 to TRBJ1-2; TRBD1 matches 8 bases in the middle. This receptor was identified in a man between 18 and 35 years old who had recovered from COVID-19. The base sequence is TGTGCCAGCAGTCTGGGACAGGACAACTATGGCTACACCTTC. The encoded protein is CASSLGQDNYGYTF.